This entry lists 25 T cell receptor beta chains sequenced from one sample in a study of T cell responses to AZD1222 COVID-19 vaccine. Using immunoSEQ multiplex PCR, the repertoire was profiled, and TCRdb retains in-frame clones only, with some absent. The sample gives about 130,000 clones, 75% to 90% of which show up once; approximately 4% is in the top ten. The sequences come from peripheral blood, collected on day 0 of AZD1222 vaccination. Receptor source: an adult in good health.

The rearrangement uses TRBV19 and TRBJ1-5; a weak D match, TRBD1 (6 bases). This CDR3 contains 13 residues. Trimming shortened V by 9 bases and J by 3 bases, and 12 bases separated the two germline ends. Germline CDR1 LNHDA, CDR2 SQIVND (reference sequence). CDR3 coding DNA: TGTGCCAGCAAGGACAGTCCCAATCAGCCCCAGCATTTT. The encoded protein is CASKDSPNQPQHF.

The chain joins TRBV5-4 to TRBJ2-5; 7 positions match TRBD1. V trimming: 2 bases; J trimming: 5 bases; junction bases outside the gene matches: 6. The CDR3 has 14 residues. Germline lookup yields CDR1 SGHNT and CDR2 YYREEE (reference sequence). The CDR3 spells CASSFRQGRETQYF. The CDR3 DNA reads as TGTGCCAGCAGCTTTCGACAGGGTCGGGAGACCCAGTACTTC.

This chain connects TRBV21-1 to TRBJ2-6. TRBV21-1 is a listed pseudogene. CDR3 length: 14 amino acids. Here the CDR3 reads CASTLDSGANVLTF. CDR3 nucleotide sequence: TGTGCCAGCACCTTGGACTCTGGGGCCAACGTCCTGACTTTC.

J is TRBJ1-5 and V is TRBV30; no definite D call. Deletions cut 3 bases from V and 9 bases from J, with 12 bases between. CDR1 and CDR2 from the germline V gene are GTSNPN and SVGIG (reference sequence). This CDR3 is built from 12 residues. The CDR3: CAWRIPSGPQHF. For the CDR3, the DNA is TGTGCCTGGAGAATACCGAGTGGGCCCCAGCATTTT.

V and J are TRBV7-9 and TRBJ1-1, with a possible D match to TRBD1 (5 bases). CDR3 size: 14 residues. CDR1 and CDR2 (germline): SEHNR, FQNEAQ (reference sequence). V lost 6 bases to trimming and J lost 4 bases, with 15 bases between them. Here the CDR3 reads CASRPLQGGTEAFF. In DNA form, the CDR3 reads TGTGCCAGCAGACCTCTGCAGGGCGGCACTGAAGCTTTCTTT.

The CDR3 loop is CASSSTLAGPMNTEAFF. The CDR3 bases are TGTGCCAGCAGCTCCACCCTGGCAGGGCCTATGAACACTGAAGCTTTCTTT. This rearrangement joins TRBV5-4 to TRBJ1-1; weak D call: TRBD1 (5 bases). CDR1 and CDR2 from the germline V gene are SGHNT and YYREEE (reference sequence). The V and J ends lost 3 bases and 0 bases respectively, with 18 bases between them. CDR3 length: 17 residues.

The rearrangement joins TRBV11-3 to TRBJ1-1; 9 nucleotides match TRBD1. The CDR3 length is 15 residues. V dropped 4 bases and J dropped 4; count of bases not matched to a gene: 7. Per the germline V gene, CDR1 is SGHNT and CDR2 is YENEEA. The CDR3 is CASSSTGGVGTEAFF. Here the CDR3 DNA reads TGTGCCAGCAGCTCCACAGGGGGCGTGGGCACTGAAGCTTTCTTT.

The chain combines TRBV4-2 with TRBJ2-7, with D perhaps being TRBD1 or TRBD2 (6 bases each). CDR1 and CDR2 (germline): LGHNA, YNFKEQ. The V and J ends lost 1 base and 3 bases respectively, with 10 bases between them. There are 14 residues in the CDR3. The CDR3 DNA is TGTGCCAGCAGCCAAGGGGGGGACATCTACGAGCAGTACTTC. Encoded protein: CASSQGGDIYEQYF.

The chain links TRBV5-5 to TRBJ2-2; 7 bases fit TRBD1. The ends lost 4 bases at V and 1 base at J; junction bases unmatched: 10. From germline, CDR1 is SGHKS and CDR2 YYEKEE (reference sequence). The CDR3 spans 17 residues. This CDR3 reads CASSIDLTGMNTGELFF. For the CDR3, the DNA is TGTGCCAGCAGCATTGACCTGACAGGGATGAACACCGGGGAGCTGTTTTTT.

The rearrangement uses TRBV5-8 and TRBJ1-6; D remains unclear. The V and J ends lost 1 base and 4 bases respectively, with 3 bases between them. This CDR3 is built from 13 residues. Germline assignment: CDR1 SGHTS and CDR2 YDEGEE. CDR3 DNA: TGTGCCAGCAGCTTGCTTTATAATTCACCCCTCCACTTT. Residues: CASSLLYNSPLHF.

This sequence joins TRBV2 and TRBJ2-7; unclear D gene. V dropped 4 bases and J dropped 2 bases, with 9 bases sitting between them. The CDR3 extends over 13 amino acids. Germline CDR1 SNHLY, CDR2 FYNNEI. The CDR3 reads CASSVDGTYEQYF. The CDR3 coding sequence is TGTGCCAGCAGTGTAGACGGAACCTACGAGCAGTACTTC.

This chain joins TRBV6-5 and TRBJ1-1, with D uncertain. This CDR3 spans 12 amino acids. The V and J ends lost 7 bases and 3 bases respectively, with 9 bases between them. The germline V gene has CDR1 MNHEY and CDR2 SVGAGI. The CDR3 reads CASMDRYTEAFF. CDR3 in DNA: TGTGCCAGCATGGACCGATACACTGAAGCTTTCTTT.

The gene calls are TRBV18 and TRBJ2-1; the match to TRBD1 covers 8 bases. Germline values: CDR1 KGHSH, CDR2 LQKENI. The CDR3 has 16 amino acids. With V trimmed by 6 bases and J by 4 bases, 11 bases remained unmatched. The CDR3 reads CASSLDRVLGYNEQFF. In DNA form, the CDR3 reads TGTGCCAGCTCTCTGGACAGGGTTTTGGGATACAATGAGCAGTTCTTC. Variable domain in full (rest from reference TRBV18 and TRBJ2-1): NAGVMQNPRHLVRRRGQEARLRCSPMKGHSHVYWYRQLPEEGLKFMVYLQKENIIDESGMPKERFSAEFPKEGPSILRIQQVVRGDSAAYFCASSLDRVLGYNEQFFGPGTRLTVL.

This clone appeared once. This CDR3 is also generated by other DNA sequences in the sample. This chain links TRBV18 with TRBJ1-1; TRBD1 agrees at 9 bases. V lost 3 bases to trimming and J lost 1 base; unmatched junction nucleotides: 0. This CDR3 has 14 residues. Looked up from germline, CDR1 is KGHSH and CDR2 is LQKENI. DNA of the CDR3: TGTGCCAGCTCACCGGGACAGGGGAACACTGAAGCTTTCTTT. Translating gives CASSPGQGNTEAFF.

The chain is built from TRBV7-9 and TRBJ2-7; D unresolved. V was pared by 5 bases and J by 4 bases, with 6 bases between. The CDR3 consists of 11 residues. Germline values: CDR1 SEHNR, CDR2 FQNEAQ (reference sequence). The CDR3 bases are TGTGCCAGCAGCATCCGATACGAGCAGTACTTC. This sequence encodes CASSIRYEQYF.

The chain uses TRBV7-8 and TRBJ2-7; 13 bases are shared with TRBD2. V gave up 0 bases and J gave up 3 bases; unmatched junction bases: 2. CDR1 is SGHVS, CDR2 FQNEAQ, per germline. The CDR3 consists of 16 residues. The CDR3 DNA reads as TGTGCCAGCAGCTTAGCGACTAGCGGGGGGAGCTACGAGCAGTACTTC. Its protein product is CASSLATSGGSYEQYF.

V is TRBV14 and J is TRBJ1-3; perhaps TRBD1 as D (6 bases). Germline V gives CDR1 SGHDN, CDR2 FVKESK. V was cut by 0 bases and J by 0 bases, with 15 bases left in between. The CDR3 spans 18 residues. This CDR3 is CASSQDADRSPSGNTIYF. The CDR3 DNA is TGTGCCAGCAGCCAAGATGCCGACAGGTCTCCCTCTGGAAACACCATATATTTT.

The chain recombines TRBV5-1 with TRBJ2-1, with a tentative D call TRBD1 (6 bases). Germline V lookup: CDR1 SGHRS, CDR2 YFSETQ. Trimming cost V 4 bases and J 2 bases, with 13 bases left between them. This CDR3 is built from 15 residues. The CDR3 spells CASSTTGQPYNEQFF. CDR3 sequence (DNA): TGCGCCAGCAGCACAACAGGGCAGCCCTACAATGAGCAGTTCTTC.

This clone showed up just a few times. The V and J genes are TRBV2 and TRBJ2-2, with D perhaps matching TRBD1 (5 bases). Germline V gene data show CDR1 as SNHLY and CDR2 as FYNNEI. The V gene lost 6 bases and the J gene lost 0 bases, with 8 bases spanning the gap. The CDR3 covers 14 residues. CDR3 protein: CASRAGTNTGELFF. In nucleotides, the CDR3 is TGTGCCAGCAGGGCAGGGACGAACACCGGGGAGCTGTTTTTT.

This chain connects TRBV6-5 to TRBJ1-1, with no clear D. Germline values: CDR1 MNHEY, CDR2 SVGAGI. V lost 0 bases to trimming and J lost 1 base, with 12 bases between them. This CDR3 region has 16 residues. CDR3 coding DNA: TGTGCCAGCAGTTACTCAAGGGAGGTGGGGAACACTGAAGCTTTCTTT. Translating it yields CASSYSREVGNTEAFF.

V and J are TRBV5-1 and TRBJ1-2, with 7 bases aligning to TRBD1. CDR1 is SGHRS, CDR2 YFSETQ, per germline. The V and J ends lost 6 bases and 6 bases, in that order; junction bases with no gene match: 2. CDR3 length equals 11 residues. The chain's CDR3 is CASTQGNGYTF. The CDR3, as DNA: TGCGCCAGCACACAGGGGAATGGCTACACCTTC.

The V and J genes are TRBV7-9 and TRBJ1-2, with 11 positions matching TRBD1. Germline V gives CDR1 SEHNR, CDR2 FQNEAQ (reference sequence). The length of the CDR3 is 15 residues. V lost 7 bases, J lost 8 bases, and 12 bases stayed unmatched. CDR3 protein: CASTTTGTGGDGYTF. CDR3 in DNA: TGTGCCAGCACAACTACCGGGACAGGGGGTGACGGCTACACCTTC.

This sequence joins TRBV29-1 and TRBJ2-3; maybe TRBD2 (6 bases). V was clipped by 7 bases and J by 0 bases, with 14 bases between them. The CDR3 has 14 amino acids. The germline gives CDR1 SQVTM, CDR2 ANQGSEA. The CDR3 sequence: CSAEGLDSTDTQYF. In DNA form, the CDR3 reads TGCAGCGCCGAGGGACTGGACAGCACAGATACGCAGTATTTT.

V and J are TRBV30 and TRBJ1-1, with 10 bases lining up with TRBD1. Germline CDR1 is GTSNPN and CDR2 is SVGIG (reference sequence). V shed 2 bases, J shed 4 bases, and the junction held 7 bases outside the gene matches. The CDR3 has 15 amino acids. The CDR3 sequence is CAWSTGTGAATEAFF. CDR3 in DNA: TGTGCCTGGAGTACCGGGACAGGGGCCGCCACTGAAGCTTTCTTT.

In DNA, the CDR3 is TGTGCCAGCAGTTTGTCGGGGGTAGGAAACGGGGAGCTGTTTTTT. Translated: CASSLSGVGNGELFF. This chain links TRBV28 with TRBJ2-2; weak D call: TRBD2 (6 bases). This CDR3 has 15 residues. Per the germline V gene, CDR1 is MDHEN and CDR2 is SYDVKM. V lost 3 bases and J 7 bases, leaving 15 bases between the germline ends.